The 22 T cell receptor beta chains listed next were all sequenced from one sample in a study of shared clonotypes between healthy human individuals. The assay was immunoSEQ multiplex PCR, and TCRdb's table has in-frame clones only and misses some. The sample holds some 2,000,000 clones; roughly 94% are singletons and the top ten take 0.1% to 0.15%. Sequencing was carried out using naive CD4+ T cells sorted from blood. Described subset: CD45RA+ positively selected. Receptors originate from a man aged 18 to 30 in good health.

The chain employs TRBV19 and TRBJ2-7, with 10 nucleotides matching TRBD1. Looked up from germline, CDR1 is LNHDA and CDR2 is SQIVND (reference sequence). V was clipped by 3 bases and J by 5 bases; unmatched bases: 4. The CDR3 loop spans 14 amino acids. CDR3 in DNA: TGTGCCAGTAGTATCCGGGACAGGGGTGACGAGCAGTACTTC. Amino acids: CASSIRDRGDEQYF.

The table lists this clone with a count of one. This chain uses TRBV10-3 with TRBJ1-6; D is unclear. Germline V gene sequence: CDR1 ENHRY, CDR2 SYGVKD. Trimming shortened V by 5 bases and J by 4 bases, and 6 bases separated the two germline ends. This CDR3 region has 13 residues. In DNA form, the CDR3 reads TGTGCCATCAGTAGAGATTATAATTCACCCCTCCACTTT. Translated: CAISRDYNSPLHF.

This clone was observed once. This chain connects TRBV28 to TRBJ2-7; maybe TRBD2 (6 bases). V lost 5 bases and J lost 5, with 10 bases in between. Per germline, CDR1 MDHEN and CDR2 SYDVKM. The CDR3 contains 12 residues. The CDR3 DNA follows: TGTGCCAGCAGTGGGACTGTGGACGAGCAGTACTTC. This translates into CASSGTVDEQYF.

The V call is TRBV2, the J call TRBJ2-7; TRBD1 matches at 8 bases. The length of the CDR3 is 14 residues. The V gene end was trimmed by 6 bases and the J gene end by 2 bases; junction bases not matched to a gene: 6. From germline, CDR1 is SNHLY and CDR2 FYNNEI. The chain's CDR3 is CASRGQGLTYEQYF. CDR3 in DNA: TGTGCCAGCAGAGGACAGGGTCTGACCTACGAGCAGTACTTC.

The chain couples TRBV27 to TRBJ2-2; possibly TRBD1 for D (5 bases). Germline lookup yields CDR1 MNHEY and CDR2 SMNVEV (reference sequence). This CDR3 comprises 15 residues. The ends were cut back, 1 base at V and 4 bases at J, with 10 bases in the middle. The CDR3: CASSLFQGPTGELFF. Here the CDR3 DNA reads TGTGCCAGCAGTTTATTTCAGGGTCCCACCGGGGAGCTGTTTTTT.

V gene TRBV7-3 combines with J gene TRBJ2-5; 8 nucleotides match TRBD1. The CDR3 runs 15 residues. V trimming: 4 bases; J trimming: 1 base; junction bases outside the gene matches: 5. Germline V gene data show CDR1 as SGHTA and CDR2 as FQGTGA. This CDR3 reads CASSSGQGAQETQYF. CDR3 bases: TGTGCCAGCAGCTCCGGACAGGGAGCCCAAGAGACCCAGTACTTC. The complete variable domain, with remaining parts taken from reference TRBV7-3 and TRBJ2-5, reads GAGVSQTPSNKVTEKGKYVELRCDPISGHTALYWYRQSLGQGPEFLIYFQGTGAADDSGLPNDRFFAVRPEGSVSTLKIQRTERGDSAVYLCASSSGQGAQETQYFGPGTRLLVL.

The chain employs TRBV13 and TRBJ2-3; 8 bases fit TRBD1. J lost 2 bases, V lost 5 bases, and 6 bases had no gene match. The CDR3 is made up of 15 amino acids. CDR1 is PRHDT and CDR2 is FYEKMQ in the germline V gene (reference sequence). CDR3 sequence: CASSMTGVPTDTQYF. The CDR3 region has the DNA TGTGCCAGCAGCATGACAGGGGTTCCCACAGATACGCAGTATTTT. Full variable domain (missing parts from reference TRBV13 and TRBJ2-3): AAGVIQSPRHLIKEKRETATLKCYPIPRHDTVYWYQQGPGQDPQFLISFYEKMQSDKGSIPDRFSAQQFSDYHSELNMSSLELGDSALYFCASSMTGVPTDTQYFGPGTRLTVL.

This clone occurred once. CDR3 sequence reads: CAWRGLDQETQYF. The CDR3 DNA is TGTGCCTGGAGGGGACTAGACCAAGAGACCCAGTACTTC. This chain links TRBV30 with TRBJ2-5; TRBD2 matches at 8 bases. The junction had 0 bases not matched to a gene; V was cut back by 3 bases and J by 0 bases. Germline V lookup: CDR1 GTSNPN, CDR2 SVGIG (reference sequence). This CDR3 spans 13 amino acids.

The chain couples TRBV2 to TRBJ1-4, with D possibly being TRBD1 (5 bases). This CDR3 is built from 16 residues. Trimming shortened V by 5 bases and J by 3 bases, and 16 bases separated the two germline ends. Germline V gene lookup returns CDR1 SNHLY and CDR2 FYNNEI. The CDR3 coding sequence is TGTGCCAGCAGTAGAACCCAAGGGGTATCTAATGAAAAACTGTTTTTT. Protein: CASSRTQGVSNEKLFF.

With respect to this clone: The same CDR3 arises from other DNA sequences in this sample as well. The chain recombines TRBV6-5 with TRBJ2-7, with D tentatively TRBD2 (5 bases). V lost 0 bases to trimming and J lost 0 bases, with 6 bases between them. Germline V gene lookup returns CDR1 MNHEY and CDR2 SVGAGI. The CDR3 totals 14 residues. This CDR3 is CASSYSSGSYEQYF. In DNA, the CDR3 is TGTGCCAGCAGTTACTCGAGCGGCTCCTACGAGCAGTACTTC.

This chain connects TRBV9 to TRBJ2-5; D may be TRBD1 (5 bases). From germline, CDR1 is SGDLS and CDR2 YYNGEE. V gave up 4 bases and J gave up 2 bases, with 12 bases separating them. The CDR3 covers 14 residues. The CDR3: CASSPRQPQETQYF. The CDR3 nucleotides read TGTGCCAGCAGCCCCCGACAGCCTCAAGAGACCCAGTACTTC.

J is TRBJ2-3 and V is TRBV27, with 12 bases fitting TRBD2. V lost 5 bases, J lost 6 bases, and 9 bases stayed unmatched. Germline V gene data show CDR1 as MNHEY and CDR2 as SMNVEV (reference sequence). The CDR3 length is 16 residues. CDR3 bases: TGTGCCAGCAGTCTTGACAGACTAGCGGGAGTGGATACGCAGTATTTT. It is translated as CASSLDRLAGVDTQYF.

The gene calls are TRBV6-1 and TRBJ1-5; D unresolved. The CDR3 contains 14 residues. V lost 0 bases and J 4 bases, leaving 7 bases between the germline ends. CDR1 and CDR2 from the germline V gene are MNHNS and SASEGT. This chain's CDR3 is CASSEAWGNQPQHF. In DNA, the CDR3 is TGTGCCAGCAGTGAAGCTTGGGGAAATCAGCCCCAGCATTTT.

The chain uses TRBV2 and TRBJ2-3; TRBD2 matches at 11 bases. CDR1 and CDR2 from the germline V gene are SNHLY and FYNNEI. This CDR3 has 15 residues. V was pared by 5 bases and J by 8 bases, with 9 bases of the junction left unmatched. The DNA for the CDR3 is TGTGCCAGCAGTACTAGCGGGAGTCCCACGGGTACGCAGTATTTT. Residues: CASSTSGSPTGTQYF.

The J gene is TRBJ1-1, the V gene TRBV6-5, with D maybe TRBD1 (5 bases). Trimming stripped 6 bases from V and 1 base from J, with 15 bases between. Germline loops: CDR1 MNHEY, CDR2 SVGAGI. The CDR3 runs 15 residues. Written as DNA, the CDR3 is TGTGCCAGCAGATACCTCGACAGCCCGAACACTGAAGCTTTCTTT. It yields the protein CASRYLDSPNTEAFF.

Comment on this clone: An end of the junction does not agree with germline; a read error may underlie this. CDR3 coding DNA: TGTGCCAGCAGCCTCGGACAGGGAAAAGCCATAAACATTCAGTACTTC. It codes for CASSLGQGKAINIQYF. This rearrangement joins TRBV14 to TRBJ2-4; 8 bases line up with TRBD1. Germline V gene lookup returns CDR1 SGHDN and CDR2 FVKESK. This CDR3 spans 16 amino acids.

Turning to this clone: The identical CDR3 is also encoded by other nucleotide sequences in the sample. This chain connects TRBV5-1 to TRBJ1-3; 9 nucleotides match TRBD1. The germline gives CDR1 SGHRS, CDR2 YFSETQ. The CDR3 consists of 16 residues. The V gene end was trimmed by 4 bases and the J gene end by 0 bases; junction bases not matched to a gene: 5. The CDR3 is CASSPQGASSGNTIYF. In DNA form, the CDR3 reads TGCGCCAGCAGCCCACAGGGGGCTAGCTCTGGAAACACCATATATTTT.

V gene TRBV30 combines with J gene TRBJ1-1; the D is unclear. The CDR3 loop spans 13 amino acids. The ends were cut back, 5 bases at V and 1 base at J, with 11 bases in the middle. Germline-derived CDR1 and CDR2 are GTSNPN and SVGIG (reference sequence). In DNA form, the CDR3 reads TGTGCCTGGTGCGGAGGTGGGAACACTGAAGCTTTCTTT. This sequence encodes CAWCGGGNTEAFF. The complete variable domain, with remaining parts taken from reference TRBV30 and TRBJ1-1, reads SQTIHQWPATLVQPVGSPLSLECTVEGTSNPNLYWYRQAAGRGLQLLFYSVGIGQISSEVPQNLSASRPQDRQFILSSKKLLLSDSGFYLCAWCGGGNTEAFFGQGTRLTVV.

The genes are TRBV5-6 and TRBJ1-1, with no clear D. Germline values: CDR1 SGHDT, CDR2 YYEEEE. CDR3 length: 18 residues. The V end lost 5 bases, the J end lost 2 bases, and 25 bases lay between the germline ends. The DNA for the CDR3 is TGTGCCAGCAGTTACAAACCCCGGGCCCTCACGTCTAACACTGAAGCTTTCTTT. This gives the protein CASSYKPRALTSNTEAFF. The whole variable domain, filled in from reference TRBV5-6 and TRBJ1-1, reads DAGVTQSPTHLIKTRGQQVTLRCSPKSGHDTVSWYQQALGQGPQFIFQYYEEEERQRGNFPDRFSGHQFPNYSSELNVNALLLGDSALYLCASSYKPRALTSNTEAFFGQGTRLTVV.

The CDR3, as DNA: TGCGCCAGCAGCCAGCCGGGACAGGGGGATAATTCACCCCTCCACTTT. Its translation: CASSQPGQGDNSPLHF. The rearrangement joins TRBV4-1 to TRBJ1-6; 11 bases are a match to TRBD1. The CDR3 has 16 residues. V lost 3 bases to trimming and J lost 5 bases; unmatched junction nucleotides: 3. Germline CDR1 and CDR2: MGHRA and YSYEKL.

As concerns this clone: Different DNA sequences within this sample yield the same CDR3. The chain is built from TRBV6-5 and TRBJ2-1; 9 bases map to TRBD2. V lost 0 bases to trimming and J lost 0 bases; unmatched junction nucleotides: 0. Germline values: CDR1 MNHEY, CDR2 SVGAGI. The CDR3 extends over 16 amino acids. In DNA form, the CDR3 reads TGTGCCAGCAGTTACTCTAGCGGGAGCTCCTACAATGAGCAGTTCTTC. Encoded protein: CASSYSSGSSYNEQFF.

The V gene is TRBV27, the J gene TRBJ1-5, with TRBD1 as a possible D gene (6 bases). Germline V gene lookup returns CDR1 MNHEY and CDR2 SMNVEV (reference sequence). This CDR3 region has 14 residues. Trimming left V 8 bases short and J 3 bases short, with 14 bases between. The CDR3 spells CASRRQEANQPQHF. For the CDR3, the DNA is TGTGCCAGCCGACGACAGGAAGCCAATCAGCCCCAGCATTTT.